This T cell receptor beta chain was observed in a study of blood T cell repertoires in COVID-19. Produced via immunoSEQ multiplex PCR; TCRdb's table is partial and in-frame only. Of 120,000 or so clones in the sample, around 85% were seen once. Germline V gene data show CDR1 as SNHLY and CDR2 as FYNNEI. This CDR3 has 13 amino acids. V was pared by 4 bases and J by 1 base, with 7 bases between. One Seattle source followed patients from active infection through their disease course. J is TRBJ1-1 and V is TRBV2, with D uncertain. Sequenced input: peripheral blood. This TCR was recovered from a young man with COVID-19, enrolled during active disease. The CDR3 coding sequence is TGTGCCAGCAGTGCAGGAACGAACACTGAAGCTTTCTTT. It specifies CASSAGTNTEAFF.